A single T cell receptor (beta chain) is shown here with its context. Its cognate antigen has yet to be identified. Gene names, together with germline sequences, are murine for this receptor. Sequencing ends 3 residues short of the CDR3 end; the germline J gene provides the rest. In the same sample, other DNA sequences code for this CDR3. The CDR3 has 15 amino acids, counting the end cysteine and phenylalanine. Sequencing covers 36 bases of the CDR3, shown here with the frame starting at base 1. The germline ends are 8 bases apart after V is trimmed by 1 base and J by 4 bases. The germline V gene (reference sequence) supplies CDR1 NSQYPW and CDR2 LRSPGD. Receptors were amplified or captured by the immunoSEQ multiplex PCR assay. To provide template for TCR sequencing, every sample had RNA extracted and reverse transcribed into cDNA. SuperScript III was used for first-strand cDNA synthesis, primed with a 2:1 mix of oligo-dT and random hexamers. A synthetic immune receptor repertoire was used to assess amplification bias, and residual bias was removed computationally. Libraries were sequenced on Illumina HiSeq with 60 bp reads covering the CDR3, read from J toward V. From the authors' description of their analysis: Raw reads were preprocessed for error removal, and CDR3 was defined according to IMGT conventions as running from the conserved cysteine to phenylalanine. Clonality was computed by normalizing Shannon entropy by log2 of the number of productive unique TCRs and subtracting the result from 1. Whether scalp clones were CD4 or CD8 was inferred by matching scalp TCRbeta sequences against CD4 and CD8 repertoires sorted from blood. The clones in this table, taken by TCRdb from immuneACCESS, are in-frame only. Not every clone is retained; where verified, under half of the shortfall comes from an unresolved V gene, and the cause of the rest is unknown. Clone size and the V and J calls come from that table; the DNA yielded D and trimming. With about 270,000 clones recorded, this sample contains no clone counted only once. The biggest ten clones account for 1.2% of the sample.

This sample was taken from a study of CD8+ T cells in alopecia areata listed by TCRdb under 2018. Study-level background: Skin from C3H/HeJ donors aged about 6-12 months with spontaneous alopecia was grafted onto female C3H/HeJ recipients aged roughly 6-10 weeks. In both human patients and the C3H/HeJ mouse model, the study applied high-throughput TCRbeta sequencing to look at T cell clonal expansion in alopecia areata. Human TCRbeta sequencing covered scalp tissue and sorted CD4+ and CD8+ peripheral blood T cells from patchy and totalis/universalis alopecia areata patients and healthy controls. Scalp clonality was compared among normal scalp (n=4), patchy alopecia areata scalp (n=8), and alopecia totalis/universalis scalp (n=8). RNA was obtained with the PAXgene miRNA kit for fixed scalp, the miRNeasy kit for PBMCs, and the RNeasy kit for mouse skin. immunoSEQ multiplex PCR using 35 Vbeta forward primers and 13 Jbeta reverse primers was used to amplify TCRbeta CDR3 regions. Overall study outcomes, separate from this receptor: Lesional scalp, especially in alopecia totalis/universalis, showed higher clonality and more expanded CD8+ clones than normal scalp, suggesting antigenic drive. Shared TCR sequences between patients were less evident than in mice, which may be partly attributable to HLA diversity in the patient population. Unlike mouse skin, where gammadelta T cells dominate, normal human skin contains resident alphabeta T cells that get sequenced too, which complicates analysis of the scalp TCR repertoire.

Pooled mouse cutaneous lymph node cells were stained for CD4, CD8alpha, NKG2D, NKG2ACE and other markers, then sorted on a BD Influx. What was sequenced was CD4+ T cells sorted from a lymph node. The sequence was obtained from a C3H/HeJ mouse with alopecia areata. For this strain, the MHC haplotype is H2-k. Recombination connected TRBV1 to TRBJ1-6, with TRBD1 perhaps the D gene, on 5 matching bases. TRBJ1-6 is annotated as an ORF whose role is uncertain. The CDR3 reads CTCSAGGPYNSPLYF. CDR3 bases read: TGCACCTGCAGTGCAGGGGGCCCTTATAATTCGCCC.